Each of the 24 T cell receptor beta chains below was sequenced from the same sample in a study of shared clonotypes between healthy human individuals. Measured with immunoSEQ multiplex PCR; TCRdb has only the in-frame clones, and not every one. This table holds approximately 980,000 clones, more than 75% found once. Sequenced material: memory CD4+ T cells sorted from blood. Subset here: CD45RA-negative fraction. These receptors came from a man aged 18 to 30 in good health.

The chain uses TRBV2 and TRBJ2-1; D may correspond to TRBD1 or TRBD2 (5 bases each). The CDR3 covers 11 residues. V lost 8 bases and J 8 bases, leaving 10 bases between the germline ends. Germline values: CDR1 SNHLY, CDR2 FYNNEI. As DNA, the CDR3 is TGTGCCAGCGGGGGAGAGGATGAGCAGTTCTTC. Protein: CASGGEDEQFF. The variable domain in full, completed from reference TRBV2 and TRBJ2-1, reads EPEVTQTPSHQVTQMGQEVILRCVPISNHLYFYWYRQILGQKVEFLVSFYNNEISEKSEIFDDQFSVERPDGSNFTLKIRSTKLEDSAMYFCASGGEDEQFFGPGTRLTVL.

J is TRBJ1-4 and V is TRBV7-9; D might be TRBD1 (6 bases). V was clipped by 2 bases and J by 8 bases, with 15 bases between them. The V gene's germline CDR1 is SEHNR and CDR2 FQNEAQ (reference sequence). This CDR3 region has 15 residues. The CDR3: CASSLQKQGWEKLFF. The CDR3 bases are TGTGCCAGCAGCTTACAGAAACAGGGTTGGGAAAAACTGTTTTTT. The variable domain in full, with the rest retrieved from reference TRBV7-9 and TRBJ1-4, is DTGVSQNPRHKITKRGQNVTFRCDPISEHNRLYWYRQTLGQGPEFLTYFQNEAQLEKSRLLSDRFSAERPKGSFSTLEIQRTEQGDSAMYLCASSLQKQGWEKLFFGSGTQLSVL.

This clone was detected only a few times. The CDR3 bases are TGTGCCAGCAGCTTAGAAGGGAACGGCGGCTATGGCTACACCTTC. Its protein product is CASSLEGNGGYGYTF. This chain links TRBV7-8 with TRBJ1-2; no reliable D call. V dropped 1 base and J dropped 4 bases, with 13 bases sitting between them. CDR3 length: 15 amino acids. Germline V gene data show CDR1 as SGHVS and CDR2 as FQNEAQ.

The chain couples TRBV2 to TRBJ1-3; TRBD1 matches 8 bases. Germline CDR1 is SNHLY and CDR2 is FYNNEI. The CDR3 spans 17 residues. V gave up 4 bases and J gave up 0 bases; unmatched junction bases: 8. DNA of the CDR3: TGTGCCAGCAGTGTAAGACGACAGGGGACCTCTGGAAACACCATATATTTT. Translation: CASSVRRQGTSGNTIYF. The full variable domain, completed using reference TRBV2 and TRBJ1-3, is EPEVTQTPSHQVTQMGQEVILRCVPISNHLYFYWYRQILGQKVEFLVSFYNNEISEKSEIFDDQFSVERPDGSNFTLKIRSTKLEDSAMYFCASSVRRQGTSGNTIYFGEGSWLTVV.

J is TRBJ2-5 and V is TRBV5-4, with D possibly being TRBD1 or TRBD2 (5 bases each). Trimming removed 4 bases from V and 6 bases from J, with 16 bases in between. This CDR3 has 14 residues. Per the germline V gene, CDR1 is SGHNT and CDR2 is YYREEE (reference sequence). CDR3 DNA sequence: TGTGCCAGCAGCAGCCGGGACCTGTACCAGACCCAGTACTTC. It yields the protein CASSSRDLYQTQYF.

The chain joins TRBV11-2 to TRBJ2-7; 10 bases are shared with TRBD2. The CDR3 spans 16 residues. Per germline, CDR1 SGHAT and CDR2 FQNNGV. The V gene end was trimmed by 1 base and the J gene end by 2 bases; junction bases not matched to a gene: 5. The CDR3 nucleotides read TGTGCCAGCAGCTTAGGTAGCGGGGGGTTAACCTACGAGCAGTACTTC. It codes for CASSLGSGGLTYEQYF.

This chain's CDR3 is CSVAHGAGKGETQYF. CDR3 nucleotides: TGCAGCGTTGCTCACGGGGCAGGGAAAGGAGAGACCCAGTACTTC. This chain joins TRBV29-1 and TRBJ2-5; TRBD1 or TRBD2 may be the D gene (5 bases each). With 4 bases removed from V and 4 bases from J, the gap between germline ends came to 19 bases. CDR3 size: 15 residues. Germline-derived CDR1 and CDR2 are SQVTM and ANQGSEA.

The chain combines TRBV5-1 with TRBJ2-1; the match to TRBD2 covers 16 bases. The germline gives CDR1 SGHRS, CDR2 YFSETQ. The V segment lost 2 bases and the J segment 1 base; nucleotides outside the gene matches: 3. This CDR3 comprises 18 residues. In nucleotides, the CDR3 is TGCGCCAGCAGCTTTGGGACTAGCGGGAGGGCGTCCTACAATGAGCAGTTCTTC. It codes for CASSFGTSGRASYNEQFF.

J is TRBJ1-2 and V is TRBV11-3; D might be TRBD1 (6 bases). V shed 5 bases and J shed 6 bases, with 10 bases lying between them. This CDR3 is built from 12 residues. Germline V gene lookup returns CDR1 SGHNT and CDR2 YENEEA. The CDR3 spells CASSRGGNGYTF. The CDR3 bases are TGTGCCAGCAGCAGGGGGGGAAATGGCTACACCTTC.

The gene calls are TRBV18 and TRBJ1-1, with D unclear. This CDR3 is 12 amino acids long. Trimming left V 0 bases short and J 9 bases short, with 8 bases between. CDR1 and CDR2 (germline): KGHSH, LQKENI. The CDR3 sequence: CASSPPTSQAFF. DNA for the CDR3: TGTGCCAGCTCACCACCGACCTCCCAAGCTTTCTTT.

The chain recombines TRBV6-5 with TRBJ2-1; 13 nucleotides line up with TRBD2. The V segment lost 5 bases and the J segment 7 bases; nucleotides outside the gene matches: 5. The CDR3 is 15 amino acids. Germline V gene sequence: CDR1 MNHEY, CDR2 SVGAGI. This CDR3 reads CASSPWTSGRNEQFF. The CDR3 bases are TGTGCCAGCAGTCCTTGGACTAGCGGGAGAAATGAGCAGTTCTTC.

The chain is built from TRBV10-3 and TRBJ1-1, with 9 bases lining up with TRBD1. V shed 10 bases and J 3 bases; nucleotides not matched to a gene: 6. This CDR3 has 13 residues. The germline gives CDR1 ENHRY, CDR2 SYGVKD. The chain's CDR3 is CATETGGYTEAFF. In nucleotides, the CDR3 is TGTGCCACGGAGACAGGGGGGTACACTGAAGCTTTCTTT.

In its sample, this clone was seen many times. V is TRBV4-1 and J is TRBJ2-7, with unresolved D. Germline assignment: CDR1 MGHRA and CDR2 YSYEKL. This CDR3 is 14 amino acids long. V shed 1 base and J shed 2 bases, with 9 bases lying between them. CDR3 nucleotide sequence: TGCGCCAGCAGCCAAGTAGATAGAACCTACGAGCAGTACTTC. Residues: CASSQVDRTYEQYF.

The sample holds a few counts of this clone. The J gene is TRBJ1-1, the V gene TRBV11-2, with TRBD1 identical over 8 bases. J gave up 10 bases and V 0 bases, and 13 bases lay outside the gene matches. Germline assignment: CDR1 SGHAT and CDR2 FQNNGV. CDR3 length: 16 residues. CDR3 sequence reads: CASSLDLKIRGRGAFF. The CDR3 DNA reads TGTGCCAGCAGCTTAGATCTGAAAATCAGGGGGCGTGGAGCTTTCTTT. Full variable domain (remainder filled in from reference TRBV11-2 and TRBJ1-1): EAGVAQSPRYKIIEKRQSVAFWCNPISGHATLYWYQQILGQGPKLLIQFQNNGVVDDSQLPKDRFSAERLKGVDSTLKIQPAKLEDSAVYLCASSLDLKIRGRGAFFGQGTRLTVV.

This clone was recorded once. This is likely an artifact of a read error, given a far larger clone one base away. CDR3 in DNA: TGTGCCAGCGGGGGGAATTCACCCCTCCACTTT. It is translated as CASGGNSPLHF. The genes are TRBV28 and TRBJ1-6, with a possible D match to TRBD1 (5 bases). With 8 bases removed from V and 7 bases from J, the gap between germline ends came to 6 bases. In germline, CDR1 is MDHEN, CDR2 SYDVKM. The CDR3 has 11 residues.

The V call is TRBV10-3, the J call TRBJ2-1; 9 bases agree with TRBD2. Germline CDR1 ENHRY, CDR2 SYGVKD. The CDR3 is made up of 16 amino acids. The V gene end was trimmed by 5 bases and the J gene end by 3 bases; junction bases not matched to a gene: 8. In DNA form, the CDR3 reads TGTGCCATCAGTACTAATAGCGGGGGAATCTACAATGAGCAGTTCTTC. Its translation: CAISTNSGGIYNEQFF.

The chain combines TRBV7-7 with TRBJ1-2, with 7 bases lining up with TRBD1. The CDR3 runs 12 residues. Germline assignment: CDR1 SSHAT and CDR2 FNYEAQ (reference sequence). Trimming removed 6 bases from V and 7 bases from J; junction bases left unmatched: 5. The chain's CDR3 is CASSINRGGYTF. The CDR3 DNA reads TGTGCCAGCAGTATTAACAGGGGTGGCTACACCTTC.

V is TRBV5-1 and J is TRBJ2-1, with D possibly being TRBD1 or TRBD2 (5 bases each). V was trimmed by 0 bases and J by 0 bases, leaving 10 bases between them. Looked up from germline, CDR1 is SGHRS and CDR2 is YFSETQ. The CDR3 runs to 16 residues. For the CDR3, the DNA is TGCGCCAGCAGCTTGGTGGCCGGGGCCTCCTACAATGAGCAGTTCTTC. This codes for CASSLVAGASYNEQFF.

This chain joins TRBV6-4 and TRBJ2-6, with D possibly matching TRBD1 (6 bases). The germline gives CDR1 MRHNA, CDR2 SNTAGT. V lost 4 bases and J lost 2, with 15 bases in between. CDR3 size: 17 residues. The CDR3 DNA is TGTGCCAGCAGTGCGGCACAGGGTAATACTGGGGCCAACGTCCTGACTTTC. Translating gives CASSAAQGNTGANVLTF.

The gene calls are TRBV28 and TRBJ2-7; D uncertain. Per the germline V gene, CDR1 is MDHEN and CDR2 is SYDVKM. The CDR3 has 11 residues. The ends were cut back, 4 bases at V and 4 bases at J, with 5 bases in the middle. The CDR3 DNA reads TGTGCCAGCAGTTGGCTATACGAGCAGTACTTC. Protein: CASSWLYEQYF.

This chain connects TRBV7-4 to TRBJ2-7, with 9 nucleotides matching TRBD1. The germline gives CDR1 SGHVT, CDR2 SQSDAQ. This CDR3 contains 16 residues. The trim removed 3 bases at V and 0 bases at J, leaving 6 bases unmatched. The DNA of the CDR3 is TGTGCCAGCAGCTTCCGGACAGGGGCCTACTCCTACGAGCAGTACTTC. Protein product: CASSFRTGAYSYEQYF.

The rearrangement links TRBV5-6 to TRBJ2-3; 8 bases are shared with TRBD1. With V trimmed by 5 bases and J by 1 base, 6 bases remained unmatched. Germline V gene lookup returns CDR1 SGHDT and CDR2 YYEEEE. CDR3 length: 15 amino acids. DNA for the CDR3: TGTGCCAGCAGATCGCTGGGACAGGGCACAGATACGCAGTATTTT. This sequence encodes CASRSLGQGTDTQYF. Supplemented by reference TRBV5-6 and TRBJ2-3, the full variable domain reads DAGVTQSPTHLIKTRGQQVTLRCSPKSGHDTVSWYQQALGQGPQFIFQYYEEEERQRGNFPDRFSGHQFPNYSSELNVNALLLGDSALYLCASRSLGQGTDTQYFGPGTRLTVL.

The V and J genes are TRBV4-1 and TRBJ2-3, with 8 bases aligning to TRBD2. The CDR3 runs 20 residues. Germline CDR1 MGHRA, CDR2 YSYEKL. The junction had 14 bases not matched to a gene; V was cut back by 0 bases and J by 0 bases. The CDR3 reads CASSQDPGPSPSGSTDTQYF. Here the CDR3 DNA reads TGCGCCAGCAGCCAAGATCCCGGGCCGAGCCCTAGCGGGAGCACAGATACGCAGTATTTT.

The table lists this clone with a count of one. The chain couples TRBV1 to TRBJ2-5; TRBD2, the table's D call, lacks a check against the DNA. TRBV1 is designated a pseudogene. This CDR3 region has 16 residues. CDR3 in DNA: TGCACCAGCAGCCAAGTTGAAACTAGCGTGTGGGAGACCCAGTACTTC. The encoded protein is CTSSQVETSVWETQYF.